This T cell receptor (beta chain) is from a study of T cells in Graves' hyperthyroidism and ophthalmopathy. There were TCR beta CDR3 regions amplified from RNA transcripts. The HTBI set primed first-round TCR CDR3 RT-PCR. TCRdb called the multiplex PCR reads again in MiXCR, with one record for every CDR3 protein. Of roughly 700,000 distinct CDR3 sequences listed, 13% to 15% are singletons. The CDR3 consists of 17 residues. V lost 4 bases and J lost 4; bases outside the gene matches: 7. Looked up from germline, CDR1 is MGHDK and CDR2 is SYGVNS. Concerning this clonotype itself: The antigen remains undetermined.

General study findings and limits: In the blood, most expanded thyroid clonotypes above 0.001 appeared as well. The model identified upcoming ophthalmopathy a median approximately six months ahead of onset. Researchers report that a 13 V-J model separated ophthalmopathy from stable hyperthyroidism.

PBMCs stemmed from 10 ml fresh peripheral blood. The sequencing sample was made of blood. This chain uses TRBV25-1 with TRBJ2-5, with 15 bases lining up with TRBD2. The TCR comes from a woman between 18 and 29 years old with Graves' hyperthyroidism. The CDR3 DNA reads as TGTGCCAGCAGTGTTGAAGGGGGACTAGCGGGGGGAGAGACCCAGTACTTC. Protein product: CASSVEGGLAGGETQYF. Together with reference TRBV25-1 and TRBJ2-5, the CDR3 gives the full variable domain: EADIYQTPRYLVIGTGKKITLECSQTMGHDKMYWYQQDPGMELHLIHYSYGVNSTEKGDLSSESTVSRIRTEHFPLTLESARPSHTSQYLCASSVEGGLAGGETQYFGPGTRLLVL.